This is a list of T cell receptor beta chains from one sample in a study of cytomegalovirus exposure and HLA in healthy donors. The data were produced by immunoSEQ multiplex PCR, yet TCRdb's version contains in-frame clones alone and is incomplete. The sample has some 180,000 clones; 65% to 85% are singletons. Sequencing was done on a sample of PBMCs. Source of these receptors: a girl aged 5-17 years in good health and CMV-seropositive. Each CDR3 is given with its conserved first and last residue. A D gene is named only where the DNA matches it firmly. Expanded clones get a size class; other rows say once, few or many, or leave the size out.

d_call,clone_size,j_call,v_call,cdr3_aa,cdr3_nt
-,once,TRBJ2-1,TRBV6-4,CASSDSFESEQFF,TGTGCCAGCAGTGACTCGTTCGAGAGTGAGCAGTTCTTC
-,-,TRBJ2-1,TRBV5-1,CASSLAVLSYNEQFF,TGCGCCAGCAGCTTGGCGGTTCTCTCCTACAATGAGCAGTTCTTC
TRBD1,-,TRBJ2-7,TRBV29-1,CSVVFRDRGPYEQYF,TGCAGCGTTGTATTCCGGGACAGGGGACCCTACGAGCAGTACTTC
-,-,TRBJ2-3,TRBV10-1,CASSSERDTQYF,TGCGCCAGCAGTTCCGAGAGAGATACGCAGTATTTT
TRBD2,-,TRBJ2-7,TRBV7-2,CASSRVSGGTYEQYF,TGTGCCAGCAGCCGGGTCAGCGGGGGGACCTACGAGCAGTACTTC
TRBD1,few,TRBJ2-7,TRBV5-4,CASSWGQGDYEQYF,TGTGCCAGCAGCTGGGGACAGGGAGACTACGAGCAGTACTTC
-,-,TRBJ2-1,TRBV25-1,CASSEGREQFF,TGTGCCAGCAGCGAGGGGAGGGAGCAGTTCTTC
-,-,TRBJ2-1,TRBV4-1,CASSSRVAPYNEQFF,TGCGCCAGCAGCTCCCGGGTAGCCCCCTACAATGAGCAGTTCTTC
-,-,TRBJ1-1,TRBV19,CASISPGREAFF,TGTGCCAGTATTTCCCCAGGGCGTGAAGCTTTCTTT
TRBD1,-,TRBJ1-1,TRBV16,CASSHRGQGEAEAFF,TGTGCCAGCAGCCATCGGGGACAGGGGGAGGCTGAAGCTTTCTTT
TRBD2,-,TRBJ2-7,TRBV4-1,CASSQGGRAAYEQYF,TGCGCCAGCAGCCAAGGCGGGAGGGCCGCATACGAGCAGTACTTC
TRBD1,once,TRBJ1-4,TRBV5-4,CASSGGTAAVNEKLFF,TGTGCCAGCAGCGGAGGGACAGCAGCAGTTAATGAAAAACTGTTTTTT
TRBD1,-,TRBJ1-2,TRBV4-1,CASSFTGGDGYTF,TGCGCCAGCAGCTTTACAGGGGGCGATGGCTACACCTTC
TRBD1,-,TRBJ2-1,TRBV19,CASSRGFYNEQFF,TGTGCCAGTAGCAGGGGGTTCTACAATGAGCAGTTCTTC
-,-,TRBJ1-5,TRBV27,CASSQTGRDQPQHF,TGTGCCAGCAGTCAAACAGGGAGAGATCAGCCCCAGCATTTT
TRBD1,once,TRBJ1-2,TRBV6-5,CASRPRQGAGGYTF,TGTGCCAGCAGACCACGACAGGGGGCGGGAGGCTACACCTTC
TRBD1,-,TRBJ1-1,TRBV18,CASSPGTGGGMDTEAFF,TGTGCCAGCTCACCGGGGACAGGGGGCGGGATGGACACTGAAGCTTTCTTT
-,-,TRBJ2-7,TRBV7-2,CASSKDYWTYEQYF,TGTGCCAGCAGCAAGGACTACTGGACCTACGAGCAGTACTTC
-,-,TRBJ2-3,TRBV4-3,CASSQEVAGQATDTQYF,TGCGCCAGCAGCCAAGAAGTGGCGGGGCAAGCCACAGATACGCAGTATTTT
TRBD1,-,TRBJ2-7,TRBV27,CASSLGQGGEQYF,TGTGCCAGCAGTTTGGGACAGGGCGGCGAGCAGTACTTC
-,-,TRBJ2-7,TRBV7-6,CASSDEWAYEQYF,TGTGCCAGCAGCGATGAGTGGGCGTACGAGCAGTACTTC
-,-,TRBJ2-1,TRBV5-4,CASTAGATSYNEQFF,TGTGCCAGCACCGCGGGGGCTACTTCCTACAATGAGCAGTTCTTC
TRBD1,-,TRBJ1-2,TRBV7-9,CASSLGRGQGYTF,TGTGCCAGCAGCTTAGGCAGGGGGCAAGGCTACACCTTC
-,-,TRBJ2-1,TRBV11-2,CASSPPFGAPFF,TGTGCCAGCAGCCCTCCGTTCGGTGCGCCGTTCTTC
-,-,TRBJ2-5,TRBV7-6,CASKKVGHYGQETQYF,TGTGCCAGCAAAAAAGTGGGACACTACGGCCAAGAGACCCAGTACTTC
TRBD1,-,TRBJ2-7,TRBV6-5,CASSPGTGRYEQYF,TGTGCCAGCAGCCCCGGGACAGGGAGGTACGAGCAGTACTTC
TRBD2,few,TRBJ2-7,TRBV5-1,CASSSLKVGDYRMGEQYF,TGCGCCAGCAGCTCGCTGAAGGTTGGGGACTATCGGATGGGCGAGCAGTACTTC
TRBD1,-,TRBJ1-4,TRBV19,CASSSSDRGSANEKLFF,TGTGCCAGTAGTTCCTCCGACAGGGGCTCGGCTAATGAAAAACTGTTTTTT
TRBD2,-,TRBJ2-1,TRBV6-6,CASRKAGGSKEQFF,TGTGCCAGCAGGAAAGCGGGAGGGTCGAAGGAGCAGTTCTTC
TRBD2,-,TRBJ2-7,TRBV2,CASRLAGSLYEQYF,TGTGCCAGCAGACTAGCGGGATCGCTCTACGAGCAGTACTTC
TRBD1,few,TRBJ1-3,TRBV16,CASSQLGQGARNTIYF,TGTGCCAGCAGCCAACTGGGACAGGGAGCCAGAAACACCATATATTTT
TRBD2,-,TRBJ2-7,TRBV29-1,CSVASGSSYEQYF,TGCAGCGTTGCTAGCGGGAGCTCCTACGAGCAGTACTTC
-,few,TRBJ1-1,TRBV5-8,CASRSGTTEAFF,TGTGCCAGCAGGTCCGGGACAACCGAAGCTTTCTTT
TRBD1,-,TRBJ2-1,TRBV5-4,CASSLAAGTGLNEQFF,TGTGCCAGCAGCTTGGCCGCGGGGACAGGGCTCAATGAGCAGTTCTTC
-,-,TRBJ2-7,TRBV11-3,CASSLGSSYEQYF,TGTGCCAGCAGCTTAGGGAGCTCCTACGAGCAGTACTTC